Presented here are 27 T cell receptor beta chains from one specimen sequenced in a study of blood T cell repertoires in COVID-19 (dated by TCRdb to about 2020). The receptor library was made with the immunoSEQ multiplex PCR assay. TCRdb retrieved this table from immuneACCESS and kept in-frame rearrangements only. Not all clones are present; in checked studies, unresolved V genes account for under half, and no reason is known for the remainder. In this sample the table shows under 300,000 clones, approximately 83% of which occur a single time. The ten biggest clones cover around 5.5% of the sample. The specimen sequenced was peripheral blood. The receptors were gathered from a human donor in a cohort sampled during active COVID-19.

CDR3 loop: CASSYPDQGGYTF. In DNA form, the CDR3 reads TGTGCCAGCAGTTACCCCGACCAGGGCGGCTACACCTTC. The J gene is TRBJ1-2, the V gene TRBV6-6; TRBD1 is a possible D gene (5 bases). Trimming shortened V by 2 bases and J by 8 bases, and 12 bases separated the two germline ends. The CDR3 totals 13 residues. Per germline, CDR1 MNHNY and CDR2 SVGAGI (reference sequence).

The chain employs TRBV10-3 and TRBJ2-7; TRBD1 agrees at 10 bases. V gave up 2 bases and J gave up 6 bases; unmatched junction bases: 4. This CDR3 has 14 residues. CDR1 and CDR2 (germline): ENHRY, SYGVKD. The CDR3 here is CAISEGDRGGEQYF. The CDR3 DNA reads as TGTGCCATCAGTGAGGGGGACAGGGGCGGCGAGCAGTACTTC.

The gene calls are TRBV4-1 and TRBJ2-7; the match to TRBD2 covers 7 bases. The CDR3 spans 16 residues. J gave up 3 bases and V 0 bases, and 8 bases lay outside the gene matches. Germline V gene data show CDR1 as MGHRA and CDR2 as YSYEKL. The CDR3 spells CASSQDRRGSGYEQYF. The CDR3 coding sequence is TGCGCCAGCAGCCAAGACAGGCGGGGGAGCGGCTACGAGCAGTACTTC.

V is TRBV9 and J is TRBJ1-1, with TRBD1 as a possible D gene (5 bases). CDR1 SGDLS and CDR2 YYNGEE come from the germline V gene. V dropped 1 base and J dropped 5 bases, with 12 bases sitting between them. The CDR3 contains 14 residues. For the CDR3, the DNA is TGTGCCAGCAGCGTATGGACCCGGGGGACTGAAGCTTTCTTT. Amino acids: CASSVWTRGTEAFF.

The CDR3 region is CASSPSGYSSTDTQYF. The CDR3 DNA sequence: TGTGCCAGCTCACCGTCGGGTTATTCTAGCACAGATACGCAGTATTTT. J is TRBJ2-3 and V is TRBV18; D not resolved. Germline values: CDR1 KGHSH, CDR2 LQKENI. This CDR3 region has 16 residues. Trimming stripped 3 bases from V and 0 bases from J, with 13 bases between.

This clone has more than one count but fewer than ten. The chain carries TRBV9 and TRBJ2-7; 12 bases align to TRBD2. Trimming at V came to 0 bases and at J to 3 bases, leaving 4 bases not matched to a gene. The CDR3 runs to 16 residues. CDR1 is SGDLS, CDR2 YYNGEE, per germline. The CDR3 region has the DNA TGTGCCAGCAGCGTAGAGACTAGCGGGAGTTTCTACGAGCAGTACTTC. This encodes CASSVETSGSFYEQYF.

The CDR3 DNA follows: TGTGCCAGCAGCTTTAGAAGCGGGGGGCCGGGCACAGATACGCAGTATTTT. It codes for CASSFRSGGPGTDTQYF. The V call is TRBV11-3, the J call TRBJ2-3; 9 nucleotides match TRBD2. The germline V gene has CDR1 SGHNT and CDR2 YENEEA. This CDR3 is 17 amino acids long. V lost 3 bases to trimming and J lost 1 base; unmatched junction nucleotides: 8.

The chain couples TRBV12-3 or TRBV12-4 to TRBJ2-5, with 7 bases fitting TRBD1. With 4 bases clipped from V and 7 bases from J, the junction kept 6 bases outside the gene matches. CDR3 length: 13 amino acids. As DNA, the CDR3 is TGTGCCAGCAGTTACAGGGGTGGGGGGACCCAGTACTTC. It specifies CASSYRGGGTQYF.

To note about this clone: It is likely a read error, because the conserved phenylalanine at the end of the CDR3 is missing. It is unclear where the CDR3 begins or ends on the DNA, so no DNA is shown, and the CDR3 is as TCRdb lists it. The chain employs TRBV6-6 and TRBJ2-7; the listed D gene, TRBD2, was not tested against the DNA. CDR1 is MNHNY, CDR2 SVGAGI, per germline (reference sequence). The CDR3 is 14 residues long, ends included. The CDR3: CASSFQPYEQYFGG.

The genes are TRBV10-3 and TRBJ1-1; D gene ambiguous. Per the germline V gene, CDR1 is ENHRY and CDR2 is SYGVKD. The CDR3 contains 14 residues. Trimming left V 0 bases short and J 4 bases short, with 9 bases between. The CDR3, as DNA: TGTGCCATCAGTGAGTCTGCGGGAGGCACTGAAGCTTTCTTT. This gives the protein CAISESAGGTEAFF.

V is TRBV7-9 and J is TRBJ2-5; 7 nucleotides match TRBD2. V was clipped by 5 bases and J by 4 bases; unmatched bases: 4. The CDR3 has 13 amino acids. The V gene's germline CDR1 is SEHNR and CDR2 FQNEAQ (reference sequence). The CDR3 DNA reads TGTGCCAGCAGCCGCGGCGGGGGAGAGACCCAGTACTTC. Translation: CASSRGGGETQYF.

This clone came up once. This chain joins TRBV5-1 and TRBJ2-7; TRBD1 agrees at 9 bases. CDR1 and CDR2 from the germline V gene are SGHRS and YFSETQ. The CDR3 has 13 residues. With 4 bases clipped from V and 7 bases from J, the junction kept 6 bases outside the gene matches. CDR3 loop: CASSRGQGWEQYF. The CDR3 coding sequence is TGCGCCAGCAGCAGGGGACAGGGCTGGGAGCAGTACTTC.

CDR3 loop: CASSWAVATNEKLFF. The CDR3 coding sequence is TGTGCCAGCAGCTGGGCCGTTGCAACTAATGAAAAACTGTTTTTT. V usage is TRBV5-5 and J usage is TRBJ1-4, with no clear D. The length of the CDR3 is 15 residues. Germline loops: CDR1 SGHKS, CDR2 YYEKEE (reference sequence). V lost 3 bases and J 0 bases, leaving 9 bases between the germline ends.

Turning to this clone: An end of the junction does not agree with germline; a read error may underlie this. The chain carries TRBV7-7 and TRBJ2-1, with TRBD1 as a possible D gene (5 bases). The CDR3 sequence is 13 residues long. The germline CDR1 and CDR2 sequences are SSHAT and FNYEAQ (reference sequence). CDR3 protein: CASSDSLVDEQFF. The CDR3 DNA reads TGTGCTAGCAGCGACAGTCTGGTCGATGAGCAGTTCTTC.

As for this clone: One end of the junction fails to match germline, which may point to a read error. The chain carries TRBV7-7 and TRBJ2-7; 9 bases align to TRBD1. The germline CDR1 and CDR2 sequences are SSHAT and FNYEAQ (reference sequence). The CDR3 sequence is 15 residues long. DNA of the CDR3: TGTGCTAGCAGCGCTGGACAGGGGAACTCCTACGAGCAGTACTTC. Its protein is CASSAGQGNSYEQYF.

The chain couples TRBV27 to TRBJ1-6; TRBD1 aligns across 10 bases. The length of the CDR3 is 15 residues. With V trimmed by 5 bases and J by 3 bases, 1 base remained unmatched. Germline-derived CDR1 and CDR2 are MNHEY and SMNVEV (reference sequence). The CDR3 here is CASSGQGGYNSPLHF. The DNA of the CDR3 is TGTGCCAGCAGTGGACAGGGGGGCTATAATTCACCCCTCCACTTT.

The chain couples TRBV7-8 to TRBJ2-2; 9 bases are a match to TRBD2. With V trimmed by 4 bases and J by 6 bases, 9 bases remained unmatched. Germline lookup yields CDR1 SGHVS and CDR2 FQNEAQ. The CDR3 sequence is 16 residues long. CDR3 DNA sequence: TGTGCCAGCAGCTACTCCGGGACTAGCTCCGCCGGGGAGCTGTTTTTT. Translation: CASSYSGTSSAGELFF.

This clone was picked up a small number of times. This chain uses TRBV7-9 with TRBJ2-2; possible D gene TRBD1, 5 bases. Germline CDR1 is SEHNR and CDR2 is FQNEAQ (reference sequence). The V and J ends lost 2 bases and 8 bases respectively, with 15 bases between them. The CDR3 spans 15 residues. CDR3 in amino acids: CASSLNTGPHGELFF. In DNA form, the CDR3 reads TGTGCCAGCAGCTTAAACACAGGTCCCCATGGGGAGCTGTTTTTT.

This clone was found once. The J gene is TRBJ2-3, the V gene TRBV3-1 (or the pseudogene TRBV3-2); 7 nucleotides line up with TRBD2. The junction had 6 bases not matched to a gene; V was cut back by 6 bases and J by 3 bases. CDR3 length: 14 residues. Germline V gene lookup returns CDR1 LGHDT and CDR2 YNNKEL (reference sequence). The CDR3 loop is CASSRLAGTDTQYF. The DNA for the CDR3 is TGTGCCAGCAGTCGACTAGCAGGGACAGATACGCAGTATTTT.

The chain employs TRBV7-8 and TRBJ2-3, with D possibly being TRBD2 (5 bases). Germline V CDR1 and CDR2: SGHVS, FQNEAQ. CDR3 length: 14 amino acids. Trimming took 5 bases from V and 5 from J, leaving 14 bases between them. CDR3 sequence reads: CASSMGMAGDTQYF. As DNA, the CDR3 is TGTGCCAGCAGCATGGGGATGGCGGGAGATACGCAGTATTTT.

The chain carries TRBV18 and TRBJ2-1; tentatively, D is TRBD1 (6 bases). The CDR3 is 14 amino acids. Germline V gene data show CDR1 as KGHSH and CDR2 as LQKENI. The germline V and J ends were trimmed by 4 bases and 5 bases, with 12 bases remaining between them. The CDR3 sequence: CASSRTGTNNEQFF. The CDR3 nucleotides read TGTGCCAGCTCACGTACCGGGACAAACAATGAGCAGTTCTTC.

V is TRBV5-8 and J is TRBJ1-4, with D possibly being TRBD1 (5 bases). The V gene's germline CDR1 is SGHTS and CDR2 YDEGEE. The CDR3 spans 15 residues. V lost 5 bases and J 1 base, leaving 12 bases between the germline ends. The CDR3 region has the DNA TGTGCCAGCAGACGTTCGGGGGAAACTAATGAAAAACTGTTTTTT. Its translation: CASRRSGETNEKLFF.

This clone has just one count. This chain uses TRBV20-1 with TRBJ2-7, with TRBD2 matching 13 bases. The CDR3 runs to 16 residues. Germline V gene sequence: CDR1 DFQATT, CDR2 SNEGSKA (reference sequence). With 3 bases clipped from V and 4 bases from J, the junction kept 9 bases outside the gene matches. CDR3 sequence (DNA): TGCAGTGCTAGTTTACCGGGACTAGCGGGGAGGTACGAGCAGTACTTC. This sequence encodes CSASLPGLAGRYEQYF.

Here the CDR3 DNA reads TGTGCCAGCTCACCAGGGGGCGGCTGGACAGATACGCAGTATTTT. Its protein product is CASSPGGGWTDTQYF. The chain recombines TRBV18 with TRBJ2-3; possibly TRBD1 for D (6 bases). From germline, CDR1 is KGHSH and CDR2 LQKENI. This CDR3 is 15 amino acids long. Trimming left V 2 bases short and J 3 bases short, with 12 bases between.

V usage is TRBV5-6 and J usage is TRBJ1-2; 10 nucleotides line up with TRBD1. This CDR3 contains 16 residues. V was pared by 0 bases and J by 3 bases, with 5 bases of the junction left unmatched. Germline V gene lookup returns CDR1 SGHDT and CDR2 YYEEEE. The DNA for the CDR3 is TGTGCCAGCAGCTTGGGCTCCGGGACAGGGGACTATGGCTACACCTTC. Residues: CASSLGSGTGDYGYTF.

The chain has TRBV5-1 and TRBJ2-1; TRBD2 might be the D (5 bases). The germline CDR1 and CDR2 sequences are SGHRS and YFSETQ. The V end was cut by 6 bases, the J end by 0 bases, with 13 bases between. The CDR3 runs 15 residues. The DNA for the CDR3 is TGCGCCAGCAAAAAGAACGGGGACTCCTACAATGAGCAGTTCTTC. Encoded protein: CASKKNGDSYNEQFF. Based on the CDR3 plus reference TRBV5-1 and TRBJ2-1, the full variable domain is KAGVTQTPRYLIKTRGQQVTLSCSPISGHRSVSWYQQTPGQGLQFLFEYFSETQRNKGNFPGRFSGRQFSNSRSEMNVSTLELGDSALYLCASKKNGDSYNEQFFGPGTRLTVL.

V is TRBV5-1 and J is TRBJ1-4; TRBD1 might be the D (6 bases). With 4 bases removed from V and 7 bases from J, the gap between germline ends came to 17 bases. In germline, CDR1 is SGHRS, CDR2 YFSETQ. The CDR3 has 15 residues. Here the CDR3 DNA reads TGCGCCAGCAGCGTCCTACAGGGAGAGGGTGAAAAACTGTTTTTT. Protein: CASSVLQGEGEKLFF.